This T cell receptor beta chain was identified in a study of OX40 agonist ivuxolimab in advanced cancers. At the level of the whole study: The costimulatory receptor OX40 (CD134) was targeted by ivuxolimab, a fully human IgG2 agonistic monoclonal antibody. Intravenous ivuxolimab was administered to patients every 2 weeks at six dose levels: 0.01, 0.1, 0.3, 1.5, 3 and 10 mg/kg. Of the roughly 50 dose-escalation patients, hepatocellular carcinoma was present in roughly 19, melanoma in approximately 15, renal cell carcinoma in 9 and head and neck cancer in 9. The dose-escalation cohort was around 83% male with a mean age of around 64 years, ranging from roughly 23 to 80. Patients were allowed to have had prior anti-PD-1, anti-PD-L1 or anti-CTLA-4 therapy, and approximately 41% of the dose-escalation patients had previously received checkpoint inhibitors. Partial responses were achieved by three dose-escalation patients, of whom one had hepatocellular carcinoma and two had cutaneous melanoma. The purpose of peripheral TCRbeta sequencing was to test whether ivuxolimab changed TCR sequence diversity and led to clonal T-cell expansion. The paper describes the monotherapy dose-escalation part (N of about 52 patients) of the phase I trial of ivuxolimab.

Genomic DNA was extracted from sorted cells for sequencing of the TCRbeta CDR3 region. The immunoSEQ Assay was used for sequencing of TCRbeta CDR3 regions. Drawn from immuneACCESS, this table holds only the in-frame rearrangements with V and J called that TCRdb kept. Clones are partly lost; checked studies trace under half to an unresolved V gene and leave the rest unexplained. This sample lists 77,000 or so clones; about 92% were detected once. Nearly 0.55% of the sample is held by the ten biggest clonotypes. Patients with a history of autoimmune disease or receiving systemic immunosuppression were excluded from the trial. In every dose cohort, peripheral blood was drawn for TCR sequencing at baseline, cycle 4 day 1, and cycle 7 day 1. The samples were drawn from a first-in-human, open-label, multicenter phase I dose-escalation trial of ivuxolimab. Adults with locally advanced or metastatic melanoma, renal cell, hepatocellular, or head and neck squamous cell carcinoma were enrolled in the trial. Before TCR sequencing, CD4+ and CD8+ T cells were separately sorted from peripheral blood.

This clone has more than one count but fewer than ten. Its target antigen remains unknown. The sample holds no much larger clone one base away, and base qualities are not on file. The CDR3 spans 13 residues, from the cysteine through the phenylalanine. Left in the record is the CDR3 DNA by itself, 39 bases read in frame from the first base. The V end loses 4 bases and the J end loses 6 bases, and a stretch of 13 bases separates them. CDR1 and CDR2 are read off the germline V gene as SGHRS and YFSETQ. Study-level results and caveats: After ivuxolimab, more expanded clones were found on average in CD8+ T cells than in CD4+ T cells. The antigen specificity of the peripheral T cells that underwent clonal expansion was not determined. Low levels of normalized T-cell clonal expansion were also seen in some nonresponding patients. In the 0.1-3.0 mg/kg groups, partial responders were among the patients with the lowest normalized peripheral clonal expansion, particularly in CD8+ T cells. At doses of 0.1 to 3.0 mg/kg, clonal expansion of both CD4+ and CD8+ T cells in blood was seen between baseline and week 6.

The clonotype was recovered from an adult with an advanced solid tumor such as melanoma, head and neck, liver or kidney cancer. The chain is encoded by TRBV5-1 joined to TRBJ1-2; perhaps TRBD1 is the D gene, with 6 bases matching. Sequenced material: CD4+ or CD8+ T cells sorted from blood, taken in a trial of the OX40 agonist ivuxolimab. The CDR3 region has the sequence CASSPSGAHGYTF. The sequenced DNA is TGCGCCAGCAGCCCGTCAGGGGCCCATGGCTACACCTTC.